The 7 T cell receptor beta chains in this list originate from one sample, sequenced in a study of T-cell reconstitution after alpha-beta-depleted transplantation in children. This sample's TCRbeta library carried unique molecular identifier barcodes. TCRdb independently ran MiXCR on the PCR reads; one entry per CDR3 protein. Of about 410,000 distinct CDR3 sequences detected, 20% appear once; the ten largest clones hold around 4%. The starting material was PBMCs from the stem cell graft donor, obtained from the stem cell graft. The receptors shown here come from a human donor who donated a stem cell graft to a child with acute myeloid leukemia.

The chain links TRBV28 to TRBJ2-7, with TRBD2 matching over 9 bases. Losses at the gene ends were 3 bases for V and 6 bases for J; bases not matched to a gene: 3. Germline assignment: CDR1 MDHEN and CDR2 SYDVKM. The CDR3 covers 13 residues. DNA for the CDR3: TGTGCCAGCAGTTTGGGGACTAGCTTCGAGCAGTACTTC. Translated, it gives CASSLGTSFEQYF.

V is TRBV4-1 and J is TRBJ1-2; TRBD1 is a possible D gene (6 bases). With 4 bases removed from V and 4 bases from J, the gap between germline ends came to 13 bases. This CDR3 has 14 residues. The germline V gene has CDR1 MGHRA and CDR2 YSYEKL. This CDR3 reads CASSPRDMGYGYTF. CDR3 DNA: TGCGCCAGCAGCCCCCGGGACATGGGCTATGGCTACACCTTC.

This clonotype was counted many times. V and J are TRBV28 and TRBJ1-4, with TRBD1 as a possible D gene (6 bases). V shed 5 bases and J shed 3 bases, with 13 bases lying between them. Looked up from germline, CDR1 is MDHEN and CDR2 is SYDVKM. The CDR3 length is 15 residues. CDR3 DNA: TGTGCCAGCAGTCCACCGACAGGACCTAATGAAAAACTGTTTTTT. It is translated as CASSPPTGPNEKLFF.

Ten or more counts support this clonotype. The chain carries TRBV12-3 or TRBV12-4 and TRBJ2-1; 10 bases line up with TRBD2. The CDR3 is made up of 17 amino acids. With 1 base clipped from V and 9 bases from J, the junction kept 12 bases outside the gene matches. CDR3 sequence reads: CASSLEAGGASGGEQFF. CDR3 bases: TGTGCCAGCAGTTTAGAGGCAGGGGGGGCTAGCGGGGGTGAGCAGTTCTTC.

The rearrangement uses TRBV7-3 and TRBJ1-1, with unresolved D. CDR3 length equals 13 residues. V was trimmed by 5 bases and J by 3 bases, leaving 10 bases between them. Germline CDR1 SGHTA, CDR2 FQGTGA. The CDR3 region is CASSLASYTEAFF. CDR3 DNA: TGTGCCAGCAGCCTCGCCTCTTACACTGAAGCTTTCTTT.

The CDR3 reads CSAPRGGGTANQPQHF. The CDR3 nucleotides are TGCAGTGCTCCCCGAGGTGGGGGGACCGCCAATCAGCCCCAGCATTTT. This chain connects TRBV20-1 to TRBJ1-5; maybe TRBD1 (5 bases). The CDR3 totals 16 residues. CDR1 and CDR2 from the germline V gene are DFQATT and SNEGSKA (reference sequence). Trimming took 5 bases from V and 3 from J, leaving 20 bases between them.

The rearrangement links TRBV20-1 to TRBJ1-6, with a weak D call TRBD1 (6 bases). The CDR3 loop spans 14 amino acids. The germline V gene has CDR1 DFQATT and CDR2 SNEGSKA (reference sequence). The ends were cut back, 3 bases at V and 9 bases at J, with 15 bases in the middle. CDR3: CSARGAPVVSPLHF. CDR3 sequence (DNA): TGCAGTGCTAGGGGGGCCCCAGTAGTTTCACCCCTCCACTTT.